The 9 T cell receptor beta chains below come from one sample, sequenced in a study of cytomegalovirus exposure and HLA in healthy donors. The PCR had 60 Vbeta and 13 Jbeta primers. Data came from immunoSEQ multiplex PCR; TCRdb stores just in-frame clones and leaves some out. The table records 200,000 or so clones, about three quarters of them present only once. The sample consisted of PBMCs. These receptors were collected from a woman in her 30s in good health and CMV-seropositive.

V gene TRBV7-8 combines with J gene TRBJ2-3; D gene uncertain. Germline V gene sequence: CDR1 SGHVS, CDR2 FQNEAQ. V lost 3 bases and J lost 6, with 4 bases in between. There are 11 residues in the CDR3. Here the CDR3 reads CASSFSDTQYF. DNA of the CDR3: TGTGCCAGCAGCTTTTCGGATACGCAGTATTTT.

The genes are TRBV18 and TRBJ2-2, with TRBD1 matching 8 bases. The CDR3 sequence is 15 residues long. Germline CDR1 reads KGHSH; CDR2 reads LQKENI. The V and J ends lost 2 bases and 4 bases, in that order; junction bases with no gene match: 3. CDR3 coding DNA: TGTGCCAGCTCACCAGTAGACAGGGGCACCGGGGAGCTGTTTTTT. Protein sequence: CASSPVDRGTGELFF.

The chain uses TRBV7-8 and TRBJ2-1; possible D gene TRBD1, 7 bases. CDR1 and CDR2 from the germline V gene are SGHVS and FQNEAQ. Trimming took 0 bases from V and 6 from J, leaving 18 bases between them. The CDR3 spans 17 residues. The CDR3 DNA is TGTGCCAGCAGCTTAGCGCATTCGGGGGCAGGGGGCAATGAGCAGTTCTTC. Protein: CASSLAHSGAGGNEQFF. Based on the CDR3 plus reference TRBV7-8 and TRBJ2-1, the full variable domain is GAGVSQSPRYKVAKRGQDVALRCDPISGHVSLFWYQQALGQGPEFLTYFQNEAQLDKSGLPSDRFFAERPEGSVSTLKIQRTQQEDSAVYLCASSLAHSGAGGNEQFFGPGTRLTVL.

The J gene is TRBJ2-5, the V gene TRBV28, with D uncertain. V gave up 1 base and J gave up 4 bases, with 13 bases separating them. Germline V gives CDR1 MDHEN, CDR2 SYDVKM. The CDR3 length is 15 residues. This CDR3 reads CASSLYRGALETQYF. DNA for the CDR3: TGTGCCAGCAGTTTATACCGAGGAGCATTAGAGACCCAGTACTTC.

This clone was recorded once. The chain has TRBV4-3 and TRBJ2-3; 10 nucleotides line up with TRBD1. V was clipped by 1 base and J by 1 base; unmatched bases: 8. The CDR3 has 18 amino acids. Germline V gives CDR1 LGHNA, CDR2 YSLEER. CDR3 in amino acids: CASSQGVSGTGGTDTQYF. In nucleotides, the CDR3 is TGCGCCAGCAGCCAAGGGGTTAGCGGGACAGGGGGCACAGATACGCAGTATTTT.

The rearrangement joins TRBV12-2 to TRBJ1-5; the tabulated D call, TRBD1, remains unverified against the DNA. TRBV12-2 is given as a pseudogene. The length of the CDR3 is 14 residues. The CDR3: CASRSTGGGQPQHF. In nucleotides, the CDR3 is TGTGCAAGTCGCTCGACAGGTGGTGGTCAGCCCCAGCATTTT.

The chain has TRBV2 and TRBJ2-3, with a tentative D call TRBD2 (7 bases). The CDR3 is 14 residues long. Trimming took off 6 bases at V and 5 bases at J, with 15 bases between the two ends. Germline-derived CDR1 and CDR2 are SNHLY and FYNNEI. As DNA, the CDR3 is TGTGCCAGCAGCGAACAGGGAGGGTTAGATACGCAGTATTTT. Translation: CASSEQGGLDTQYF.

The chain carries TRBV11-2 and TRBJ2-5; D is ambiguous. V was trimmed by 3 bases and J by 0 bases, leaving 5 bases between them. CDR3 length: 13 amino acids. Germline assignment: CDR1 SGHAT and CDR2 FQNNGV. CDR3 nucleotides: TGTGCCAGCAGCTTCGAGCACCAAGAGACCCAGTACTTC. This encodes CASSFEHQETQYF.

The chain has TRBV4-2 and TRBJ1-4, with 7 positions matching TRBD1. The CDR3 loop spans 18 amino acids. The J segment lost 0 bases and the V segment lost 0 bases, leaving 7 bases of the junction unmatched. Germline assignment: CDR1 LGHNA and CDR2 YNFKEQ. The CDR3 DNA reads as TGTGCCAGCAGCCAAGAAATCCGGGACAGTGCAACTAATGAAAAACTGTTTTTT. It encodes CASSQEIRDSATNEKLFF.